Listed below are T cell receptor beta chains from one sample, sequenced in a study of cytomegalovirus exposure and HLA in healthy donors. TCRdb's copy holds only in-frame clones and misses some; the assay was immunoSEQ multiplex PCR. The sample contains about 80,000 clones, around three quarters of which appear only once. Sequenced: PBMCs. The receptors were sampled from a woman aged 40 to 50 in good health and CMV-seropositive. Each CDR3 is given with its conserved first and last residue. The order of the fields is clone size, J gene, D gene, V gene, CDR3 protein, CDR3 DNA. The D gene is left open where the match is weak. Clone size is given for some rows only: seen once, a few or many times, or a class if the clone is expanded.

abundance: NA; j_gene: TRBJ1-6; d_gene: NA; v_gene: TRBV18; CDR3aa: CASSPQEAHDGGADSPLHF; CDR3nt: TGTGCCAGCTCACCACAGGAGGCCCACGATGGGGGGGCTGATTCACCCCTCCACTTT
abundance: NA; j_gene: TRBJ1-6; d_gene: NA; v_gene: TRBV7-9; CDR3aa: CASSLGGSHSPLHF; CDR3nt: TGTGCCAGCAGCCTTGGCGGGAGTCATTCACCCCTCCACTTT
abundance: once; j_gene: TRBJ1-2; d_gene: NA; v_gene: TRBV6-5; CDR3aa: CASSYSIGNYGYTF; CDR3nt: TGTGCCAGCAGTTACTCGATCGGGAACTATGGCTACACCTTC
abundance: NA; j_gene: TRBJ1-2; d_gene: TRBD1; v_gene: TRBV5-1; CDR3aa: CASSPGTGERIYGYTF; CDR3nt: TGCGCCAGCAGCCCAGGGACAGGGGAAAGGATCTATGGCTACACCTTC
abundance: NA; j_gene: TRBJ1-2; d_gene: NA; v_gene: TRBV29-1; CDR3aa: CSVGAGREGYTF; CDR3nt: TGCAGCGTTGGGGCAGGGCGAGAAGGCTACACCTTC
abundance: NA; j_gene: TRBJ1-2; d_gene: NA; v_gene: TRBV4-1; CDR3aa: CASSQDRVGYGYTF; CDR3nt: TGCGCCAGCAGCCAAGACAGGGTAGGTTATGGCTACACCTTC
abundance: NA; j_gene: TRBJ2-5; d_gene: NA; v_gene: TRBV29-1; CDR3aa: CSASTGTGGTQYF; CDR3nt: TGCAGCGCCTCAACCGGGACTGGGGGGACCCAGTACTTC
abundance: NA; j_gene: TRBJ2-7; d_gene: NA; v_gene: TRBV5-4; CDR3aa: CASRSRGQAYEQYF; CDR3nt: TGTGCCAGCAGGAGCCGGGGACAAGCCTACGAGCAGTACTTC
abundance: NA; j_gene: TRBJ2-7; d_gene: NA; v_gene: TRBV7-2; CDR3aa: CASSDRWVKGLAQYF; CDR3nt: TGTGCCAGCAGTGATCGGTGGGTAAAGGGACTCGCGCAGTACTTC
abundance: once; j_gene: TRBJ1-2; d_gene: NA; v_gene: TRBV6-1; CDR3aa: CASRTTGQSYGYTF; CDR3nt: TGTGCCAGCAGAACGACAGGACAATCCTATGGCTACACCTTC
abundance: NA; j_gene: TRBJ2-5; d_gene: NA; v_gene: TRBV13; CDR3aa: CASSVQGSGTQYF; CDR3nt: TGTGCCAGCAGCGTACAGGGCTCTGGGACCCAGTACTTC
abundance: NA; j_gene: TRBJ2-3; d_gene: NA; v_gene: TRBV5-8; CDR3aa: CASSLGGYTQYF; CDR3nt: TGTGCCAGCAGCTTGGGGGGCTATACGCAGTATTTT
abundance: NA; j_gene: TRBJ1-3; d_gene: NA; v_gene: TRBV9; CDR3aa: CASSVGGGPGNTIYF; CDR3nt: TGTGCCAGCAGCGTGGGGGGAGGGCCTGGAAACACCATATATTTT
abundance: NA; j_gene: TRBJ1-5; d_gene: NA; v_gene: TRBV27; CDR3aa: CASSWSGPDQPQHF; CDR3nt: TGTGCCAGCAGCTGGAGCGGGCCTGATCAGCCCCAGCATTTT
abundance: NA; j_gene: TRBJ1-4; d_gene: NA; v_gene: TRBV5-6; CDR3aa: CASSLLRDNEKLFF; CDR3nt: TGTGCCAGCAGCTTATTACGGGATAATGAAAAACTGTTTTTT
abundance: NA; j_gene: TRBJ1-2; d_gene: TRBD1; v_gene: TRBV4-1; CDR3aa: CASSLSLTGDGYTF; CDR3nt: TGCGCCAGCAGCCTATCCTTGACAGGGGATGGCTACACCTTC
abundance: NA; j_gene: TRBJ1-1; d_gene: TRBD1; v_gene: TRBV29-1; CDR3aa: CSVRTGVTNTEAFF; CDR3nt: TGCAGCGTACGGACAGGGGTGACGAACACTGAAGCTTTCTTT
abundance: NA; j_gene: TRBJ2-1; d_gene: TRBD2; v_gene: TRBV5-1; CDR3aa: CASSSSGGAYNEQFF; CDR3nt: TGCGCCAGCAGCTCAAGCGGGGGGGCTTACAATGAGCAGTTCTTC
abundance: NA; j_gene: TRBJ2-6; d_gene: NA; v_gene: TRBV28; CDR3aa: CASSLRVRANVLTF; CDR3nt: TGTGCCAGCAGTCTCCGGGTACGGGCCAACGTCCTGACTTTC
abundance: NA; j_gene: TRBJ1-6; d_gene: TRBD1; v_gene: TRBV27; CDR3aa: CASRSLNRGLSYNSPLHF; CDR3nt: TGTGCCAGCAGATCTCTTAACAGGGGGCTCTCCTATAATTCACCCCTCCACTTT
abundance: once; j_gene: TRBJ2-1; d_gene: TRBD2; v_gene: TRBV9; CDR3aa: CASSVSSSGVSEQFF; CDR3nt: TGTGCCAGCAGCGTATCGTCTAGCGGGGTCTCTGAGCAGTTCTTC
abundance: few; j_gene: TRBJ2-5; d_gene: NA; v_gene: TRBV5-6; CDR3aa: CASSYPGLGNVGTQYF; CDR3nt: TGTGCCAGCAGCTATCCGGGACTGGGGAATGTGGGGACCCAGTACTTC
abundance: NA; j_gene: TRBJ1-2; d_gene: NA; v_gene: TRBV5-1; CDR3aa: CASSLERPSGYTF; CDR3nt: TGCGCCAGCAGCTTGGAGCGGCCTTCTGGCTACACCTTC
abundance: NA; j_gene: TRBJ1-2; d_gene: NA; v_gene: TRBV30; CDR3aa: CAWRALDSVRGGGYTF; CDR3nt: TGTGCCTGGAGGGCTTTGGACTCTGTGAGGGGGGGCGGCTACACCTTC
abundance: NA; j_gene: TRBJ1-3; d_gene: NA; v_gene: TRBV5-1; CDR3aa: CASSWSIGGGSGNTIYF; CDR3nt: TGCGCCAGCAGCTGGAGCATTGGGGGGGGCTCTGGAAACACCATATATTTT
abundance: few; j_gene: TRBJ1-3; d_gene: TRBD1; v_gene: TRBV7-9; CDR3aa: CASSLATGSGNTIYF; CDR3nt: TGTGCCAGCAGCTTGGCGACAGGGAGTGGAAACACCATATATTTT
abundance: NA; j_gene: TRBJ2-5; d_gene: NA; v_gene: TRBV15; CDR3aa: CATSRRGREETQYF; CDR3nt: TGTGCCACCAGCAGGCGGGGGCGCGAAGAGACCCAGTACTTC
abundance: NA; j_gene: TRBJ1-5; d_gene: NA; v_gene: TRBV27; CDR3aa: CASSLSSNQPQHF; CDR3nt: TGTGCCAGCAGTTTAAGCAGCAATCAGCCCCAGCATTTT
abundance: NA; j_gene: TRBJ2-5; d_gene: NA; v_gene: TRBV27; CDR3aa: CASSSQGWETQYF; CDR3nt: TGTGCCAGCAGTTCACAGGGATGGGAGACCCAGTACTTC